This is a list of T cell receptor beta chains from one sample in a study of cytomegalovirus exposure and HLA in healthy donors. Repertoires were generated with immunoSEQ multiplex PCR, while TCRdb's copy carries only in-frame clones and drops some. The data contain 95,000 to 150,000 clones, 80% of them singletons. The sample taken for sequencing was PBMCs. The receptors originated from a man aged 50-60 years in good health and CMV-seronegative. The CDR3 runs from the conserved cysteine through the conserved F or W. D genes are given only for firm matches. A clone size is listed for some rows: how often the clone was seen (once, few, many), or a class if it is expanded.

J gene: TRBJ1-4
V gene: TRBV7-2
clone size: NA
D gene: TRBD1
CDR3 protein: CASSLDRGLEKLFF
CDR3 DNA: TGTGCCAGCAGCTTGGACAGGGGTTTGGAAAAACTGTTTTTT

J gene: TRBJ2-2
V gene: TRBV19
clone size: once
D gene: NA
CDR3 protein: CATRKRNRAGELFF
CDR3 DNA: TGTGCCACACGGAAACGAAACAGGGCCGGGGAGCTGTTTTTT

J gene: TRBJ2-7
V gene: TRBV7-9
clone size: NA
D gene: NA
CDR3 protein: CASSLDVGVHEQYF
CDR3 DNA: TGTGCCAGCAGCTTAGATGTAGGAGTCCACGAGCAGTACTTC

J gene: TRBJ2-2
V gene: TRBV19
clone size: NA
D gene: NA
CDR3 protein: CASSPPAGQVTGELFF
CDR3 DNA: TGTGCCAGTAGTCCCCCCGCAGGCCAAGTCACCGGGGAGCTGTTTTTT

J gene: TRBJ1-5
V gene: TRBV5-4
clone size: NA
D gene: NA
CDR3 protein: CASSMPGSGQPQHF
CDR3 DNA: TGTGCCAGCAGTATGCCAGGGTCCGGTCAGCCCCAGCATTTT

J gene: TRBJ2-7
V gene: TRBV10-3
clone size: NA
D gene: NA
CDR3 protein: CAISENRAREQYF
CDR3 DNA: TGTGCCATCAGTGAGAACAGAGCCAGGGAGCAGTACTTC

J gene: TRBJ2-7
V gene: TRBV27
clone size: once
D gene: TRBD2
CDR3 protein: CASRSPGGNYEQYF
CDR3 DNA: TGTGCCAGCAGATCCCCGGGAGGAAACTACGAGCAGTACTTC

J gene: TRBJ2-2
V gene: TRBV5-1
clone size: NA
D gene: NA
CDR3 protein: CASSLIQGNTGELFF
CDR3 DNA: TGCGCCAGCAGCTTGATACAGGGAAACACCGGGGAGCTGTTTTTT

J gene: TRBJ2-5
V gene: TRBV11-3
clone size: NA
D gene: NA
CDR3 protein: CASSLGTGVEETQYF
CDR3 DNA: TGTGCCAGCAGCTTAGGGACGGGAGTAGAAGAGACCCAGTACTTC

J gene: TRBJ1-5
V gene: TRBV27
clone size: NA
D gene: TRBD1
CDR3 protein: CASNGQGKDQPQHF
CDR3 DNA: TGTGCCAGCAACGGACAGGGGAAGGATCAGCCCCAGCATTTT

J gene: TRBJ1-2
V gene: TRBV30
clone size: NA
D gene: NA
CDR3 protein: CAWSVQSMLHGYTF
CDR3 DNA: TGTGCCTGGAGTGTCCAGTCAATGTTGCATGGCTACACCTTC

J gene: TRBJ1-1
V gene: TRBV11-3
clone size: NA
D gene: NA
CDR3 protein: CASSSGLVNTEAFF
CDR3 DNA: TGTGCCAGCAGCTCGGGTTTGGTGAACACTGAAGCTTTCTTT

J gene: TRBJ2-7
V gene: TRBV7-6
clone size: NA
D gene: TRBD1
CDR3 protein: CASSSTGTASYEQYF
CDR3 DNA: TGTGCCAGCAGCTCAACCGGGACAGCTTCCTACGAGCAGTACTTC

J gene: TRBJ2-2
V gene: TRBV7-9
clone size: NA
D gene: NA
CDR3 protein: CSSSFGGHTGGLFF
CDR3 DNA: TGTTCCAGCAGCTTTGGGGGTCACACCGGGGGGCTGTTTTTT

J gene: TRBJ1-5
V gene: TRBV6-6
clone size: NA
D gene: NA
CDR3 protein: CASSYSAGLRQPQHF
CDR3 DNA: TGTGCCAGCAGTTACTCAGCAGGGTTGAGGCAGCCCCAGCATTTT

J gene: TRBJ2-2
V gene: TRBV4-3
clone size: NA
D gene: NA
CDR3 protein: CASSQDLQPHTGELFF
CDR3 DNA: TGCGCCAGCAGCCAAGATTTACAACCCCACACCGGGGAGCTGTTTTTT

J gene: TRBJ2-2
V gene: TRBV6-4
clone size: NA
D gene: TRBD2
CDR3 protein: CASRAGGPGTGELFF
CDR3 DNA: TGTGCCAGCAGAGCGGGAGGGCCGGGAACCGGGGAGCTGTTTTTT

J gene: TRBJ2-3
V gene: TRBV19
clone size: NA
D gene: NA
CDR3 protein: CASSTSSGTDTQYF
CDR3 DNA: TGTGCCAGTAGTACTAGTTCCGGCACAGATACGCAGTATTTT

J gene: TRBJ2-3
V gene: TRBV6-5
clone size: NA
D gene: NA
CDR3 protein: CASSYRAGVDTQYF
CDR3 DNA: TGTGCCAGCAGTTATAGGGCAGGGGTAGATACGCAGTATTTT

J gene: TRBJ2-3
V gene: TRBV5-5
clone size: NA
D gene: NA
CDR3 protein: CASRGLLGGTDTQYF
CDR3 DNA: TGTGCCAGCAGAGGACTACTTGGGGGCACAGATACGCAGTATTTT

J gene: TRBJ2-7
V gene: TRBV7-8
clone size: NA
D gene: TRBD1
CDR3 protein: CASSFWDRGRDQYEQYF
CDR3 DNA: TGTGCCAGCAGCTTCTGGGACAGGGGGCGCGACCAATACGAGCAGTACTTC

J gene: TRBJ1-2
V gene: TRBV28
clone size: NA
D gene: NA
CDR3 protein: CASSFGTFGYTF
CDR3 DNA: TGTGCCAGCAGCTTCGGGACTTTTGGCTACACCTTC

J gene: TRBJ2-1
V gene: TRBV19
clone size: once
D gene: TRBD1
CDR3 protein: CASTTGGAYNEQFF
CDR3 DNA: TGTGCCAGTACCACAGGGGGCGCCTACAATGAGCAGTTCTTC

J gene: TRBJ2-3
V gene: TRBV6-1
clone size: NA
D gene: NA
CDR3 protein: CASSEGLLTDTDTQYF
CDR3 DNA: TGTGCCAGCAGTGAGGGGCTTCTCACCGACACAGATACGCAGTATTTT

J gene: TRBJ2-5
V gene: TRBV4-3
clone size: NA
D gene: NA
CDR3 protein: CASSQVPREETQYF
CDR3 DNA: TGCGCCAGCAGCCAAGTCCCCAGGGAAGAGACCCAGTACTTC

J gene: TRBJ1-4
V gene: TRBV4-1
clone size: NA
D gene: NA
CDR3 protein: CASSQEGTHNRKLFF
CDR3 DNA: TGCGCCAGCAGCCAAGAGGGGACACACAATCGAAAACTGTTTTTT

J gene: TRBJ2-7
V gene: TRBV7-2
clone size: NA
D gene: TRBD2
CDR3 protein: CASSFTSVYEQYF
CDR3 DNA: TGTGCCAGCAGCTTTACTAGCGTCTACGAGCAGTACTTC

J gene: TRBJ2-7
V gene: TRBV4-2
clone size: once
D gene: NA
CDR3 protein: CASSQGSGTGAYEQYF
CDR3 DNA: TGTGCCAGCAGCCAAGGTTCGGGGACTGGGGCCTACGAGCAGTACTTC

J gene: TRBJ1-3
V gene: TRBV7-9
clone size: few
D gene: NA
CDR3 protein: CASSLRRRDSGNTIYF
CDR3 DNA: TGTGCCAGCAGCTTGAGGAGGCGGGACTCTGGAAACACCATATATTTT

J gene: TRBJ1-2
V gene: TRBV27
clone size: NA
D gene: NA
CDR3 protein: CASSLIGRVYGYTF
CDR3 DNA: TGTGCCAGCAGTTTAATCGGTCGGGTCTATGGCTACACCTTC

J gene: TRBJ2-1
V gene: TRBV7-8
clone size: NA
D gene: NA
CDR3 protein: CASSLAQGASDEQFF
CDR3 DNA: TGTGCCAGCAGCTTAGCCCAAGGAGCGTCGGATGAGCAGTTCTTC

J gene: TRBJ1-2
V gene: TRBV5-1
clone size: few
D gene: NA
CDR3 protein: CASSLEGLSVYGYTF
CDR3 DNA: TGCGCCAGCAGCTTGGAGGGGCTTAGTGTCTATGGCTACACCTTC

J gene: TRBJ2-3
V gene: TRBV2
clone size: NA
D gene: NA
CDR3 protein: CASSVGLDTQYF
CDR3 DNA: TGTGCCAGCAGTGTTGGCTTGGATACGCAGTATTTT